The entry below gives a single T cell receptor beta chain sequence along with its context. Its antigen is still unknown. Base qualities are missing; no much larger clone stands one base away. The data derive from a study of Tregs in tolerant kidney transplant recipients (dated by TCRdb to 2018 to 2020). Background for the entire study: The study used TCRbeta sequencing to identify donor-specific regulatory T cells before combined kidney and bone marrow transplantation, then tracked those cells after transplant. Summary of the overall study and its limitations: Expanding Tregs with activated donor B cells appeared to identify the most biologically relevant and donor-specific TCRbeta repertoire. Donor-specific Treg expansion was found to exceed global Treg expansion in tolerant patients, suggesting antigen-driven rather than nonspecific expansion. Biological reproducibility was not directly addressed, though technical replication error appeared minimal. Because the PCR primers were changed over time for some patients, nucleotide-level comparison could not be performed across the samples from those patients. Because only a small number of patients were included, the study had limitations, and the results will need to be validated in larger populations as well as under other immunosuppression protocols.

Genomic DNA was extracted from sorted cells with the QIAGEN DNeasy Blood and Tissue Kit for TCRbeta CDR3 sequencing. High-throughput TCRbeta CDR3 sequencing was carried out commercially through immunoSEQ, with PCR amplification with bias correction and internal controls included. As for the authors' bioinformatics: Unique productive TCRbeta sequences were defined by CDR3 nucleotide sequence when primers matched and otherwise by CDR3 amino acid sequence together with Vbeta and Jbeta genes. To correct sorting error, sequences shared between sorted populations at a frequency ratio of 2:1 or less were removed; the rest were assigned to the higher population. A sequence counted as donor-reactive if, in CFSE-low cells, the sequence had a frequency of at least 0.01% and was expanded at least 5-fold compared with unstimulated cells. Repertoire divergence was quantified by Jensen-Shannon divergence using the top 100 TCRbeta sequences ranked by frequency. For samples with multiple sequencing runs, sorting error was corrected in each run separately before the runs were combined. TCRdb retrieved this table from immuneACCESS and kept in-frame rearrangements only. Not all clones are present; in checked studies, unresolved V genes account for under half, and no reason is known for the remainder. D and trimming were read from the DNA, whereas the V and J calls and clone size are those reported in that table. The sample profile shows approximately 90,000 clones; approximately 93% of them were found once. The top ten constitute 1.5% to 2% of the sample.

From the germline V gene (reference sequence), CDR1 is LNHDA and CDR2 is SQIVND. The trim is 0 bases for V and 7 bases for J, with a gap of 13 bases between the germline ends. The CDR3 measures 15 amino acids from cysteine to phenylalanine. The CDR3 DNA has 45 bases and is translated from base 1. The transplants used related donors along with nonmyeloablative bone marrow transplantation, and in the human trials mixed chimerism was transient. Thawed PBMCs were FACS-sorted into unstimulated Tregs (CD4+CD25+CD127-), CD4+ non-Tregs (CD4+CD25-), CD4 cells and CD8 cells. A few combined kidney and bone marrow transplant recipients from the ITN036ST trial were included as patients, and samples were available only from these trial subjects. Healthy control blood was separated into PBMCs by Ficoll density gradient and cryopreserved, and patient PBMCs were collected both before and after transplant.

The starting material was CD4+ T cells from blood (PBMCs), obtained 12 months after the transplant. This TCR came from a human patient who received a combined kidney and bone marrow transplant. Following a transplant, some T cells may be graft donor cells, not patient cells. The rearrangement joined TRBV19 to TRBJ1-5; the D segment could be TRBD1, given 6 matching bases. CDR3 reads: CASSIENRVGQPQHF. The sequenced DNA is TGTGCCAGTAGTATAGAGAACAGGGTGGGCCAGCCCCAGCATTTT.